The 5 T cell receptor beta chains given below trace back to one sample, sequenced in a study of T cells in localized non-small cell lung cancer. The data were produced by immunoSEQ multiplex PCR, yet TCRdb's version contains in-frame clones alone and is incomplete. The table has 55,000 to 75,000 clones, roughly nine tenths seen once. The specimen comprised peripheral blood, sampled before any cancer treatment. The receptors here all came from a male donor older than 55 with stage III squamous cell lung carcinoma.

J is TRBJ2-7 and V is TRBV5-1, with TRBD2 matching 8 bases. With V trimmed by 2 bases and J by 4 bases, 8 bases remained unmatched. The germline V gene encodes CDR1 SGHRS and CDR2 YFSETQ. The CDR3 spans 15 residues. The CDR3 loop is CASSFARGGGYEQYF. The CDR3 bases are TGCGCCAGCAGCTTCGCCCGGGGGGGCGGGTACGAGCAGTACTTC.

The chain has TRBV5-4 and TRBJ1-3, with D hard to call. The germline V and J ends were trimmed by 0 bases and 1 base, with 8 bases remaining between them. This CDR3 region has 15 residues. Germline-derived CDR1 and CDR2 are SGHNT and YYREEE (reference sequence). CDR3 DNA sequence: TGTGCCAGCAGCTTGGCTGTAGGATCTGGAAACACCATATATTTT. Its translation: CASSLAVGSGNTIYF.

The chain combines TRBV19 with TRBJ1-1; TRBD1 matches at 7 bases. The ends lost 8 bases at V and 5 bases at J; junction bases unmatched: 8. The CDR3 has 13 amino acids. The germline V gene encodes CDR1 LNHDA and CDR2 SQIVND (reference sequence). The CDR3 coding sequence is TGTGCCAGTGGGGAGACAGGGAGGACTGAAGCTTTCTTT. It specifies CASGETGRTEAFF.

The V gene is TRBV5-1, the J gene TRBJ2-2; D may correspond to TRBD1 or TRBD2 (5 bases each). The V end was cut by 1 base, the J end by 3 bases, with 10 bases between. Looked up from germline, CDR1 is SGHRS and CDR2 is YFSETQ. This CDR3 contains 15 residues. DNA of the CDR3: TGCGCCAGCAGCTTGTCGGGGCCCGACACCGGGGAGCTGTTTTTT. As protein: CASSLSGPDTGELFF.

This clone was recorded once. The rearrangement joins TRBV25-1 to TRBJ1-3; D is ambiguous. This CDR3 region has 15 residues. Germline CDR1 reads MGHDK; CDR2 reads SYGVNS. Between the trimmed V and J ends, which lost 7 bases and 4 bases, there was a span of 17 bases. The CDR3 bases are TGTGCCAGCACCCAAAGAGGGCAGCCGGGAAACACCATATATTTT. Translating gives CASTQRGQPGNTIYF.